These 30 T cell receptor beta chains came from one sample sequenced in a study of shared clonotypes between healthy human individuals. The data were produced by immunoSEQ multiplex PCR, yet TCRdb's version contains in-frame clones alone and is incomplete. The sample carries about 1 million clones, about 80% recorded once. The sequencing sample was made of memory CD4+ T cells sorted from blood. Subset in this sample: CD45RA-negative fraction. These receptors were taken from a man younger than 30 in good health.

The chain recombines TRBV9 with TRBJ1-6; 7 nucleotides match TRBD1. Trimming at V came to 3 bases and at J to 7 bases, leaving 4 bases not matched to a gene. The CDR3 is made up of 14 amino acids. Looked up from germline, CDR1 is SGDLS and CDR2 is YYNGEE. DNA for the CDR3: TGTGCCAGCAGCGGAGGGACAGCCAATTCACCCCTCCACTTT. Protein product: CASSGGTANSPLHF.

V gene TRBV30 combines with J gene TRBJ1-2, with D possibly being TRBD1 (6 bases). Germline CDR1 is GTSNPN and CDR2 is SVGIG (reference sequence). Trimming removed 0 bases at V and 2 bases at J, with 10 bases between. The CDR3 is 14 residues long. The CDR3, as DNA: TGTGCCTGGAGTGTAGGGCAGGGGAACTATGGCTACACCTTC. Protein product: CAWSVGQGNYGYTF. Looking up the rest from reference TRBV30 and TRBJ1-2 gives the full variable domain: SQTIHQWPATLVQPVGSPLSLECTVEGTSNPNLYWYRQAAGRGLQLLFYSVGIGQISSEVPQNLSASRPQDRQFILSSKKLLLSDSGFYLCAWSVGQGNYGYTFGSGTRLTVV.

The CDR3 region is CASSIDRVGGSGANVLTF. The DNA of the CDR3 is TGTGCCAGTAGTATAGATCGCGTCGGGGGATCTGGGGCCAACGTCCTGACTTTC. The rearrangement links TRBV19 to TRBJ2-6, with D possibly TRBD2 on 6 matching bases. Germline lookup yields CDR1 LNHDA and CDR2 SQIVND (reference sequence). Deletions cut 0 bases from V and 1 base from J, with 13 bases between. The CDR3 runs 18 residues.

V usage is TRBV2 and J usage is TRBJ1-1; D possibly corresponds to TRBD1 (6 bases). Germline lookup yields CDR1 SNHLY and CDR2 FYNNEI. The CDR3 runs to 14 residues. Trimming pared 5 bases from V and 1 base from J, leaving 11 bases between. The CDR3 sequence is CASSRQEENTEAFF. CDR3 in DNA: TGTGCCAGCAGTAGACAGGAAGAGAACACTGAAGCTTTCTTT.

This clone has just a few counts. This chain's CDR3 is CSITVYTEAFF. The CDR3 DNA is TGCAGCATAACAGTTTACACTGAAGCTTTCTTT. The chain couples TRBV29-1 to TRBJ1-1; D uncertain. The CDR3 sequence is 11 residues long. Deletions cut 8 bases from V and 3 bases from J, with 10 bases between. CDR1 is SQVTM and CDR2 is ANQGSEA in the germline V gene.

The sample holds many counts of this clone. The chain employs TRBV28 and TRBJ2-7, with 13 bases fitting TRBD2. This CDR3 comprises 14 residues. CDR1 is MDHEN and CDR2 is SYDVKM in the germline V gene. V lost 6 bases and J lost 7; bases outside the gene matches: 6. CDR3 in DNA: TGTGCCAGCAGACTAGCGGGAGGGCCGCGGGAGCAGTACTTC. Translation: CASRLAGGPREQYF.

The chain couples TRBV10-2 to TRBJ1-1, with D unclear. V lost 8 bases, J lost 4 bases, and 17 bases lay in between. The CDR3 length is 14 residues. Germline lookup yields CDR1 WSHSY and CDR2 SAAADI. The CDR3 spells CASYLTPGGTEAFF. In DNA form, the CDR3 reads TGCGCCAGCTATTTAACCCCGGGAGGCACTGAAGCTTTCTTT.

The chain couples TRBV11-2 to TRBJ1-4, with TRBD1 as a possible D gene (5 bases). With 5 bases removed from V and 14 bases from J, the gap between germline ends came to 12 bases. The CDR3 runs 11 residues. Germline V gene sequence: CDR1 SGHAT, CDR2 FQNNGV. CDR3 in DNA: TGTGCCAGCAGCGGGGGGGGTACCCTGTTTTTT. It encodes CASSGGGTLFF.

The chain joins TRBV6-1 to TRBJ2-1; a possible D gene is TRBD1 (6 bases). Per the germline V gene, CDR1 is MNHNS and CDR2 is SASEGT. The CDR3 spans 15 residues. Deletions cut 3 bases from V and 2 bases from J, with 11 bases between. The CDR3 DNA follows: TGTGCCAGCAGTGATACATCAGGGGCCTACAATGAGCAGTTCTTC. Protein sequence: CASSDTSGAYNEQFF.

Regarding this clone: One end of the junction varies from germline; a read error may be responsible. DNA for the CDR3: TGTGCCAGCAGCTCCACCACCAATAAGTCCTTC. Translating it yields CASSSTTNKSF. The gene calls are TRBV7-2 and TRBJ1-2; the D is unclear. Germline V gene lookup returns CDR1 SGHTA and CDR2 FQGNSA. The CDR3 loop spans 11 amino acids.

This clone appeared a single time. This chain connects TRBV29-1 to TRBJ1-2; 12 positions match TRBD1. The CDR3 has 17 amino acids. V trimming: 6 bases; J trimming: 1 base; junction bases outside the gene matches: 12. The V gene's germline CDR1 is SQVTM and CDR2 ANQGSEA. CDR3 residues: CSVGGDRGHDLNYGYTF. CDR3 nucleotide sequence: TGCAGCGTCGGAGGGGACAGGGGGCACGATCTTAACTATGGCTACACCTTC.

This clone occurred once. This sequence joins TRBV5-1 and TRBJ2-7; 7 nucleotides match TRBD2. The ends lost 4 bases at V and 4 bases at J; junction bases unmatched: 8. The V gene's germline CDR1 is SGHRS and CDR2 YFSETQ. This CDR3 contains 14 residues. As DNA, the CDR3 is TGCGCCAGCAGCCCCCAGGGAGGGAAATACGAGCAGTACTTC. Translation gives CASSPQGGKYEQYF. The variable domain in full, completed from reference TRBV5-1 and TRBJ2-7, reads KAGVTQTPRYLIKTRGQQVTLSCSPISGHRSVSWYQQTPGQGLQFLFEYFSETQRNKGNFPGRFSGRQFSNSRSEMNVSTLELGDSALYLCASSPQGGKYEQYFGPGTRLTVT.

The chain carries TRBV7-9 and TRBJ2-7; D tentatively reads TRBD1 or TRBD2 (5 bases each). The CDR3 loop spans 13 amino acids. Germline V gene sequence: CDR1 SEHNR, CDR2 FQNEAQ (reference sequence). The V gene lost 5 bases and the J gene lost 4 bases, with 12 bases spanning the gap. CDR3 in amino acids: CASSIGTEYEQYF. The CDR3 nucleotides are TGTGCCAGCAGCATCGGGACGGAGTACGAGCAGTACTTC.

This chain uses TRBV5-1 with TRBJ2-5; no clear D gene. CDR3 length equals 13 residues. The ends were cut back, 0 bases at V and 5 bases at J, with 8 bases in the middle. Germline-derived CDR1 and CDR2 are SGHRS and YFSETQ. For the CDR3, the DNA is TGCGCCAGCAGCTTGGAATGGGCGGAGACCCAGTACTTC. Translating gives CASSLEWAETQYF.

The rearrangement joins TRBV30 to TRBJ1-4; D perhaps matches TRBD1 (6 bases). The germline gives CDR1 GTSNPN, CDR2 SVGIG (reference sequence). V was shortened by 0 bases and J by 1 base, with 12 bases between the two germline ends. The CDR3 totals 16 residues. CDR3 loop: CAWSVGTGRTNEKLFF. CDR3 DNA sequence: TGTGCCTGGAGTGTGGGCACAGGGAGAACTAATGAAAAACTGTTTTTT.

The chain employs TRBV4-2 and TRBJ2-3; 8 bases match TRBD2. The ends lost 6 bases at V and 4 bases at J; junction bases unmatched: 15. Germline V gene data show CDR1 as LGHNA and CDR2 as YNFKEQ. CDR3 length: 17 residues. The CDR3 sequence is CASSRSLAAGEADTQYF. In nucleotides, the CDR3 is TGTGCCAGCAGTCGATCTTTAGCAGCGGGGGAAGCAGATACGCAGTATTTT.

This clone came up once. J is TRBJ1-5 and V is TRBV19; D unresolved. The V and J ends lost 1 base and 2 bases respectively, with 9 bases between them. CDR1 and CDR2 from the germline V gene are LNHDA and SQIVND (reference sequence). The CDR3 consists of 15 residues. The CDR3, as DNA: TGTGCCAGTAGTATAGCAGGCGCGGGCAATCAGCCCCAGCATTTT. This gives the protein CASSIAGAGNQPQHF.

This clone was counted only a few times. The V call is TRBV7-2, the J call TRBJ2-1; D ambiguous. The CDR3 sequence is 14 residues long. Germline CDR1 and CDR2: SGHTA and FQGNSA. V was clipped by 5 bases and J by 5 bases, with 13 bases between them. CDR3 nucleotide sequence: TGTGCCAGCAGCGGCAGGTACGCCAACAATGAGCAGTTCTTC. This codes for CASSGRYANNEQFF.

This chain links TRBV5-1 with TRBJ2-1, with 8 nucleotides matching TRBD2. Trimming at V came to 6 bases and at J to 10 bases, leaving 9 bases not matched to a gene. The CDR3 covers 13 residues. Germline CDR1 SGHRS, CDR2 YFSETQ. The CDR3 nucleotides read TGCGCCAGCAACATAGCGGGACTCTCGGAGCAGTTCTTC. Its protein product is CASNIAGLSEQFF.

The chain recombines TRBV30 with TRBJ2-5; D is unclear. Germline CDR1 reads GTSNPN; CDR2 reads SVGIG (reference sequence). The V end lost 3 bases, the J end lost 1 base, and 9 bases lay between the germline ends. CDR3 length: 13 amino acids. CDR3 loop: CAWRGLPQETQYF. The DNA of the CDR3 is TGTGCCTGGAGGGGGTTGCCCCAAGAGACCCAGTACTTC.

The chain links TRBV11-2 to TRBJ1-1; D remains unclear. V dropped 1 base and J dropped 11 bases, with 17 bases sitting between them. Germline CDR1 and CDR2: SGHAT and FQNNGV. The CDR3 runs to 14 residues. CDR3 DNA: TGTGCCAGCAGCTTAGGGTACGGGAGGGAACCGGCTTTCTTT. Its translation: CASSLGYGREPAFF.

The CDR3: CASSLGDGGNTIYF. CDR3 DNA: TGCGCCAGCAGCTTAGGGGACGGAGGAAACACCATATATTTT. The V call is TRBV5-1, the J call TRBJ1-3; perhaps TRBD1 as D (5 bases). V was trimmed by 2 bases and J by 4 bases, leaving 10 bases between them. This CDR3 is 14 amino acids long. Germline lookup yields CDR1 SGHRS and CDR2 YFSETQ.

In the case of this clone: A much larger clone lies a single base off, so this may be a read error. The chain employs TRBV7-8 and TRBJ1-1; D is undetermined. V was shortened by 3 bases and J by 0 bases, with 2 bases between the two germline ends. Germline V gives CDR1 SGHVS, CDR2 FQNEAQ. The CDR3 is made up of 12 amino acids. The CDR3 DNA sequence: TGTGCCAGCAGCTTTATGAACACTGAAGCTTTCTTT. Translating gives CASSFMNTEAFF.

The V call is TRBV10-3, the J call TRBJ2-1; D is unclear. CDR3 size: 13 residues. Germline V lookup: CDR1 ENHRY, CDR2 SYGVKD. With 0 bases removed from V and 8 bases from J, the gap between germline ends came to 8 bases. The CDR3 DNA reads TGTGCCATCAGTGAGTCTACCGTTGATGAGCAGTTCTTC. Its protein is CAISESTVDEQFF.

CDR3 bases: TGTGCTAGTGGTTTTTGGGATACGCAGTATTTT. This gives the protein CASGFWDTQYF. The genes are TRBV12-5 and TRBJ2-3; D uncertain. The V and J ends lost 3 bases and 6 bases respectively, with 4 bases between them. Germline V gene sequence: CDR1 LGHNT, CDR2 FRNRAP. The CDR3 extends over 11 amino acids.

This chain uses TRBV7-2 with TRBJ1-2; a possible D gene is TRBD1 (5 bases). Germline loops: CDR1 SGHTA, CDR2 FQGNSA. V gave up 2 bases and J gave up 2 bases, with 9 bases separating them. CDR3 length: 14 amino acids. The CDR3 DNA reads as TGTGCCAGCAGCTTATCCCCAGGGAACTATGGCTACACCTTC. It yields the protein CASSLSPGNYGYTF.

The chain employs TRBV9 and TRBJ1-1; unclear D gene. The V end was cut by 2 bases, the J end by 4 bases, with 9 bases between. In germline, CDR1 is SGDLS, CDR2 YYNGEE. CDR3 length equals 13 residues. The DNA of the CDR3 is TGTGCCAGCAGCGTCTACGCCGGCACTGAAGCTTTCTTT. This sequence encodes CASSVYAGTEAFF.

In this sample, this clone turned up once. J is TRBJ1-1 and V is TRBV2; 7 bases match TRBD1. The CDR3 has 15 residues. V trimming: 1 base; J trimming: 2 bases; junction bases outside the gene matches: 4. Germline values: CDR1 SNHLY, CDR2 FYNNEI. The CDR3 loop is CASSEDGTANTEAFF. The CDR3 nucleotides read TGTGCCAGCAGTGAAGATGGGACAGCCAACACTGAAGCTTTCTTT.

The gene calls are TRBV7-7 and TRBJ2-3; TRBD2 matches 9 bases. CDR3 length: 15 residues. Germline V gene sequence: CDR1 SSHAT, CDR2 FNYEAQ (reference sequence). CDR3 residues: CASAASLAGTDTQYF. CDR3 coding DNA: TGTGCTAGCGCCGCAAGCCTAGCGGGGACAGATACGCAGTATTTT.

For the CDR3, the DNA is TGTGCCAGTACCAGGGACGGTGGTGAAGCTTTCTTT. Encoded protein: CASTRDGGEAFF. The V gene is TRBV19, the J gene TRBJ1-1; possible D gene TRBD1, 5 bases. The V end was cut by 7 bases, the J end by 7 bases, with 13 bases between. The CDR3 has 12 amino acids. Germline-derived CDR1 and CDR2 are LNHDA and SQIVND (reference sequence).